This is a list of T cell receptor beta chains from one sample in a study of blood T cells in healthy people across ages. TCRdb passed the 5' RACE reads through MiXCR, listing each CDR3 protein once. The table shows 1.5 million to 1.9 million distinct CDR3 sequences, with 35% to 45% occurring only once. Sample: blood. The source of these receptors is a woman under 30 in good health. Both conserved end residues are part of each CDR3. The D gene is left open where the match is weak. Not every row has a clone size; where given, it reads once, few, many or a size class.

D gene | clone size | J gene | V gene | CDR3 DNA | CDR3 protein
TRBD1 | . | TRBJ1-6 | TRBV20-1 | TGCAGTGCAAGAGGACAGGGGGCTGGTAATTCACCCCTCCACTTT | CSARGQGAGNSPLHF
TRBD1 | . | TRBJ1-1 | TRBV7-2 | TGTGCCAGCAGCTTCCAACCGGGGACAGGGGCTGAAGCTTTCTTT | CASSFQPGTGAEAFF
. | . | TRBJ2-5 | TRBV15 | TGTGCCACCAGCAAAGGGGGTGGGACTGCTCCAAAGGAGACCCAGTACTTC | CATSKGGGTAPKETQYF
. | . | TRBJ2-7 | TRBV15 | TGTGCCACCAGCAGAGCGTCCGAGGGGTACGAGCAGTACTTC | CATSRASEGYEQYF
TRBD2 | . | TRBJ2-1 | TRBV6-5 | TGTGCCAGCAGCCAGGGACTAGCGGGGTCCAATGAGCAGTTCTTC | CASSQGLAGSNEQFF
TRBD2 | . | TRBJ2-1 | TRBV14 | TGTGCCGGCAGCCAGTTGGCGGGGGGGTACAATGAGCAGTTCTTC | CAGSQLAGGYNEQFF
. | few | TRBJ2-4 | TRBV7-9 | TGTGCCAGCAGCTTAGCGCGCTCTGACATTCAGTACTTC | CASSLARSDIQYF
TRBD1 | few | TRBJ1-2 | TRBV7-9 | TGTGCCAGCAGCTTAGATGGGGACAGAGCTAACTATGGCTACACCTTC | CASSLDGDRANYGYTF
. | . | TRBJ1-2 | TRBV29-1 | TGCAGCGTTTTCAGAAGCGAGAGGTACACCTTC | CSVFRSERYTF
. | many | TRBJ2-1 | TRBV12-3/TRBV12-4 | TGTGCCAGCAAAATCCGGGACACTATATACAATGAGCAGTTCTTC | CASKIRDTIYNEQFF
. | few | TRBJ2-3 | TRBV10-3 | TGTGCCATCAGTGCGGGTGGTGCTGGGGATACGCAGTATTTT | CAISAGGAGDTQYF
. | few | TRBJ1-5 | TRBV10-3 | TGTGCCATCAGGGAACAGGGTCAGCCCCAGCATTTT | CAIREQGQPQHF
TRBD1 | few | TRBJ2-5 | TRBV29-1 | TGCAGCGTTGAAGATACAGGGGACCAAGAGACCCAGTACTTC | CSVEDTGDQETQYF
. | . | TRBJ2-1 | TRBV7-9 | TGTGCCAGCGGCTTTTATCGGATAGCAGATAATGAGCAGTTCTTC | CASGFYRIADNEQFF
. | few | TRBJ2-1 | TRBV7-2 | TGTGCCAGCAGCCTAATGGGGTGGTCCTCCTACAATGAGCAGTTCTTC | CASSLMGWSSYNEQFF
TRBD1 | . | TRBJ1-2 | TRBV29-1 | TGCAGCGTTGAAGCCAGGGGGCGGTCCTATGGCTACACCTTC | CSVEARGRSYGYTF
. | . | TRBJ2-1 | TRBV27 | TGTGCCAGCAGTGTAGCGGACGGGCACAATGAGCAGTTCTTC | CASSVADGHNEQFF
. | few | TRBJ1-5 | TRBV4-3 | TGCGCCAGCAGCCAAGAAACGGGCGGCAATCAGCCCCAGCATTTT | CASSQETGGNQPQHF
. | few | TRBJ2-7 | TRBV12-3/TRBV12-4 | TGTGCCAGCAGTCGGCGGGTGTCGTTCATCGACGAGCAGTACTTC | CASSRRVSFIDEQYF
. | . | TRBJ1-2 | TRBV4-3 | TGCGCCAGCAGCGCGCAGGGTATCTATGGCTACACCTTC | CASSAQGIYGYTF
. | . | TRBJ2-3 | TRBV7-8 | TGTGCCAGCAGCCCTGGACGACTTTCCAAAGATACGCAGTATTTT | CASSPGRLSKDTQYF
. | . | TRBJ2-7 | TRBV20-1 | TGCAGTGCTCTCCGGGACGGCTACGAGCAGTACTTC | CSALRDGYEQYF
. | many | TRBJ1-2 | TRBV27 | TGTGCCAGCAGTCCCTTAGGAGTTAACTATGGCTACACCTTC | CASSPLGVNYGYTF
. | . | TRBJ1-6 | TRBV2 | TGTGCCAGCAGCCTGGCGGAGGGGAGCTCCTATAATTCACCCCTCCACTTT | CASSLAEGSSYNSPLHF
. | . | TRBJ2-7 | TRBV7-9 | TGTGCCAGCAGCTCCCCCAGCCGCGTCTACGAGCAGTACTTC | CASSSPSRVYEQYF
. | . | TRBJ1-1 | TRBV2 | TGTGCCAGCGGTAATCAGGGTACTGAAGCTTTCTTT | CASGNQGTEAFF
. | few | TRBJ2-1 | TRBV2 | TGTGCCAGCAGTGAAATCTTTACGTACAATGAGCAGTTCTTC | CASSEIFTYNEQFF
. | . | TRBJ2-1 | TRBV18 | TGTGCCAGCTCACTCAGGACTGCCAGTTCCTACAATGAGCAGTTCTTC | CASSLRTASSYNEQFF
. | few | TRBJ2-5 | TRBV12-3/TRBV12-4 | TGTGCCGGCACCAGCCCGGGACATCGAGAGACCCAGTACTTC | CAGTSPGHRETQYF
. | . | TRBJ2-3 | TRBV7-9 | TGTGCCAGCAGCATTGGACGGACGGAGGATACGCAGTATTTT | CASSIGRTEDTQYF
. | . | TRBJ2-1 | TRBV24-1 | TGTGCCACCATGGAGGGGAGAGGTACGGGGTCCTACAATGAGCAGTTCTTC | CATMEGRGTGSYNEQFF
. | few | TRBJ2-5 | TRBV4-1 | TGCGCCAGCAGCCAATCTTCAGCGCCACAAGAGACCCAGTACTTC | CASSQSSAPQETQYF
. | . | TRBJ2-5 | TRBV4-3 | TGCGCCAGCAGCCAAGAAATACAGGGTCAAGAGACCCAGTACTTC | CASSQEIQGQETQYF
. | once | TRBJ2-3 | TRBV11-2 | TGTGCCAGCAGCTTAATTACGGGCACAGATACGCAGTATTTT | CASSLITGTDTQYF
TRBD2 | few | TRBJ2-1 | TRBV7-9 | TGTGCCAGCAGCTGGAGCGGGGGGGACAATGAGCAGTTCTTC | CASSWSGGDNEQFF
. | . | TRBJ1-1 | TRBV10-2 | TGCGCCAGCAACAGACTTTTGAACACTGAAGCTTTCTTT | CASNRLLNTEAFF
. | few | TRBJ2-7 | TRBV25-1 | TGTGCCAGCAGTGAGGTCGGGACGGCCCGCTACGAGCAGTACTTC | CASSEVGTARYEQYF